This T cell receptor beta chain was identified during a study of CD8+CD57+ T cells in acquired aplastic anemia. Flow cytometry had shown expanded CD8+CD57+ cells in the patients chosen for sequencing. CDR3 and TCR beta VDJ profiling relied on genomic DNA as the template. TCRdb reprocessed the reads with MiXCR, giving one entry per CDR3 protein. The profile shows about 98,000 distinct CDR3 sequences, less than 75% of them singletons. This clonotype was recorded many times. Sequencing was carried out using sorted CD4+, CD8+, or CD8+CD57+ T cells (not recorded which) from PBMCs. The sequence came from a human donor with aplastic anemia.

The DNA of the CDR3 is TGTGCCAGCAGCTTAGGCCGTGGAGGGGAGACCCAGTACTTC. Encoded protein: CASSLGRGGETQYF. The chain has TRBV13 and TRBJ2-5, with a tentative D call TRBD2 (6 bases). The germline V and J ends were trimmed by 0 bases and 5 bases, with 10 bases remaining between them. CDR3 length: 14 residues. CDR1 PRHDT and CDR2 FYEKMQ come from the germline V gene (reference sequence).